Here is one T cell receptor (beta chain) with its context. What it binds is not known. The record originates from a study of blood T cells in healthy people across ages. Looking at the study overall: Capture by template switching was about one barcoded beta molecule per two T cells. General observations from the study: Per million T cells, TCR beta diversity dropped roughly linearly as age increased.

Using a J-beta primer mix together with a sample-barcoded 5' primer, a second PCR was run for about 6 to 12 cycles. TCRdb called the 5' RACE reads again in MiXCR, with one record for every CDR3 protein. The table has around 650,000 distinct CDR3 sequences, around 38% seen once. The sequenced sample consisted of blood. The clonotype was recovered from a man aged 80 or over in good health.

The CDR3 loop is CASSVAGGRGGNEQFF. The CDR3 region has the DNA TGTGCCAGCAGCGTAGCTGGGGGGAGGGGGGGGAATGAGCAGTTCTTC. The genes are TRBV9 and TRBJ2-1; D possibly corresponds to TRBD2 (7 bases). CDR1 is SGDLS, CDR2 YYNGEE, per germline. The CDR3 loop spans 16 amino acids. V lost 0 bases, J lost 7 bases, and 17 bases lay in between.